A selection of T cell receptor beta chains follows, all from one sample in a study of Graves' ophthalmopathy and Graves' hyperthyroidism. One entry per CDR3 protein results from TCRdb running MiXCR on the multiplex PCR reads. This sample has 150,000 to 200,000 distinct CDR3 sequences, with 30% to 45% found just once. Sequenced material: peripheral blood. Receptors originate from a woman in her thirties or forties with Graves' ophthalmopathy. CDR3s include the opening cysteine and the closing phenylalanine or tryptophan. A D gene is named only where the DNA matches it firmly. A clone size is listed for some rows: how often the clone was seen (once, few, many), or a class if it is expanded.

j_gene | v_gene | d_gene | abundance | CDR3aa | CDR3nt
TRBJ2-5 | TRBV27 | TRBD1 | many | CASSSNRGQTQYF | TGTGCCAGCAGTTCGAACAGGGGACAGACCCAGTACTTC
TRBJ2-7 | TRBV5-5 | NA | many | CASSLSWVREQYF | TGTGCCAGCAGCTTGAGCTGGGTTCGCGAGCAGTACTTC
TRBJ2-7 | TRBV4-1 | TRBD1 | many | CASSQSGQGSYEQYF | TGCGCCAGCAGCCAATCGGGACAGGGTTCCTACGAGCAGTACTTC
TRBJ2-7 | TRBV27 | NA | NA | CASSVYVDAYEQYF | TGTGCCAGCAGTGTATATGTGGATGCCTACGAGCAGTACTTC
TRBJ2-7 | TRBV7-2 | NA | many | CASSRQGFGEQYF | TGTGCCAGCAGTCGTCAGGGATTTGGCGAGCAGTACTTC
TRBJ1-2 | TRBV19 | TRBD1 | many | CASSPFGDSSYGYTF | TGTGCCAGTAGTCCCTTCGGGGACAGCTCGTATGGCTACACCTTC
TRBJ2-6 | TRBV15 | TRBD1 | many | CATTRDRKTSGANVLTF | TGTGCCACGACCAGGGACAGAAAAACCTCTGGGGCCAACGTCCTGACTTTC
TRBJ2-7 | TRBV6-2/TRBV6-3 | NA | many | CASSFWQILDGSYEQYF | TGTGCCAGCAGTTTTTGGCAAATATTAGACGGCTCCTACGAGCAGTACTTC
TRBJ2-7 | TRBV15 | NA | NA | CATSRGRDGSYEQYF | TGTGCCACCAGCAGAGGCCGGGACGGATCCTACGAGCAGTACTTC
TRBJ1-6 | TRBV27 | NA | many | CASSLMSGVNSPLHF | TGTGCCAGCAGTTTAATGTCAGGGGTTAATTCACCCCTCCACTTT
TRBJ1-6 | TRBV7-9 | NA | many | CASSSRQSYNSPLHF | TGTGCCAGCAGCTCACGACAGAGTTATAATTCACCCCTCCACTTT
TRBJ2-4 | TRBV20-1 | NA | many | CSVIGTGLAKNIQYF | TGCAGTGTGATAGGTACAGGACTAGCCAAAAACATTCAGTACTTC
TRBJ1-1 | TRBV12-3/TRBV12-4 | NA | NA | CASRPWGRQTNTEAFF | TGTGCCAGCAGACCCTGGGGTAGGCAAACGAACACTGAAGCTTTCTTT
TRBJ1-3 | TRBV7-6 | NA | NA | CASSLGSRRISGNTIYF | TGTGCCAGCAGCTTAGGGTCCCGGCGAATCTCTGGAAACACCATATATTTT
TRBJ1-2 | TRBV27 | TRBD1 | NA | CASSLGIGGGNYGYTF | TGTGCCAGCAGTCTCGGGATAGGGGGCGGAAACTATGGCTACACCTTC
TRBJ1-1 | TRBV7-8 | TRBD1 | NA | CASSTRQGIRAEAFF | TGTGCCAGCAGCACCAGACAGGGAATTAGGGCTGAAGCTTTCTTT
TRBJ1-1 | TRBV11-2 | TRBD1 | many | CASSPMGQVNTEAFF | TGTGCCAGCAGCCCAATGGGACAGGTGAACACTGAAGCTTTCTTT
TRBJ1-1 | TRBV12-3/TRBV12-4 | NA | few | CASSPDAASEAFF | TGTGCCAGCAGCCCGGACGCGGCGTCTGAAGCTTTCTTT
TRBJ1-5 | TRBV28 | NA | few | CASSLNGARVQPQHF | TGTGCCAGCAGTTTAAATGGAGCCAGGGTCCAGCCCCAGCATTTT
TRBJ2-7 | TRBV6-5 | NA | NA | CASSFEARSYEQYF | TGTGCCAGCAGTTTTGAAGCGCGCTCCTACGAGCAGTACTTC
TRBJ2-5 | TRBV12-5 | TRBD1 | NA | CASGSNTGAETQYF | TGTGCTAGTGGATCCAATACAGGGGCAGAGACCCAGTACTTC
TRBJ1-6 | TRBV6-5 | TRBD1 | once | CASSYCDSNGTAYNSPLHF | TGTGCCAGCAGTTACTGCGATTCCAACGGGACAGCTTATAATTCACCCCTCCACTTT
TRBJ2-7 | TRBV7-2 | NA | NA | CASSKDGSHEQYF | TGTGCCAGCAGCAAAGACGGCTCCCACGAGCAGTACTTC
TRBJ2-5 | TRBV7-9 | TRBD2 | many | CASSLSSGIQETQYF | TGTGCCAGCAGCTTGTCTAGCGGAATACAAGAGACCCAGTACTTC
TRBJ2-7 | TRBV12-3/TRBV12-4 | NA | NA | CASSPGPPGEQYF | TGTGCCAGCAGCCCAGGACCGCCAGGGGAGCAGTACTTC
TRBJ2-5 | TRBV5-1 | NA | many | CASSPGTAGGETQYF | TGCGCCAGCAGCCCTGGGACAGCGGGCGGTGAGACCCAGTACTTC
TRBJ1-1 | TRBV5-1 | NA | many | CASSLAQLNTEAFF | TGCGCCAGCAGCTTGGCTCAACTTAACACTGAAGCTTTCTTT
TRBJ2-5 | TRBV7-9 | TRBD1 | NA | CASSITTGGQETQYF | TGTGCCAGCAGCATAACGACAGGGGGACAAGAGACCCAGTACTTC
TRBJ2-7 | TRBV6-5 | NA | NA | CASSYAGTGPNEQYF | TGTGCCAGCAGTTACGCGGGAACGGGCCCCAACGAGCAGTACTTC
TRBJ1-1 | TRBV10-3 | NA | many | CAIRSRGALDEAFF | TGTGCCATCAGGAGTCGGGGGGCGCTTGATGAAGCTTTCTTT
TRBJ1-5 | TRBV6-1 | NA | many | CASSPRQSMQPQHF | TGTGCCAGCAGCCCACGACAAAGTATGCAGCCCCAGCATTTT
TRBJ1-1 | TRBV15 | NA | many | CATSRGVGQQNTEAFF | TGTGCCACCAGCCGGGGGGTAGGACAGCAGAACACTGAAGCTTTCTTT
TRBJ1-1 | TRBV30 | NA | NA | CAWSAGRSNTEAFF | TGTGCCTGGAGTGCCGGCCGCTCGAACACTGAAGCTTTCTTT
TRBJ1-2 | TRBV7-9 | NA | many | CASSLVSGWNYGYTF | TGTGCCAGCAGCTTAGTTTCAGGGTGGAACTATGGCTACACCTTC
TRBJ1-3 | TRBV12-3/TRBV12-4 | NA | NA | CASSLGPGPQSNTIYF | TGTGCCAGCAGTTTGGGGCCGGGACCCCAGTCAAACACCATATATTTT
TRBJ2-7 | TRBV4-1 | NA | many | CASSQDPGRPSYEQYF | TGCGCCAGCAGCCAAGATCCAGGCAGGCCATCCTACGAGCAGTACTTC
TRBJ1-1 | TRBV6-6 | TRBD1 | many | CASRPDRRGLGEAFF | TGTGCCAGCAGGCCGGATCGTAGGGGGCTCGGTGAAGCTTTCTTT
TRBJ2-7 | TRBV5-1 | TRBD2 | many | CASGLGGFDYEQYF | TGCGCCAGCGGACTGGGAGGGTTTGACTACGAGCAGTACTTC
TRBJ1-6 | TRBV27 | NA | many | CASSRLPGPLHF | TGTGCCAGCAGCAGACTACCGGGACCCCTCCACTTT
TRBJ2-7 | TRBV19 | NA | many | CASAGLAGTYEQYF | TGTGCCAGCGCGGGACTCGCGGGAACCTACGAGCAGTACTTC
TRBJ2-7 | TRBV7-2 | NA | many | CASSLELGYEQYF | TGTGCCAGCAGCTTAGAACTGGGCTACGAGCAGTACTTC
TRBJ2-7 | TRBV7-3 | NA | NA | CASSPGAGDAYEQYF | TGTGCCAGCAGCCCAGGGGCAGGGGACGCCTACGAGCAGTACTTC
TRBJ1-5 | TRBV28 | NA | many | CASSLWSQHQPQHF | TGTGCCAGCAGTTTATGGTCACAGCATCAGCCCCAGCATTTT
TRBJ1-1 | TRBV20-1 | NA | many | CSAIQGLGNTEAFF | TGCAGTGCTATCCAGGGGCTAGGGAACACTGAAGCTTTCTTT
TRBJ1-1 | TRBV2 | TRBD1 | many | CASSSTGGTEAFF | TGTGCCAGCAGTAGCACAGGGGGCACTGAAGCTTTCTTT
TRBJ2-7 | TRBV6-4 | NA | NA | CASSDRSGYSSYEQYF | TGTGCCAGCAGTGATCGGTCAGGATACAGCTCCTACGAGCAGTACTTC
TRBJ1-6 | TRBV12-3/TRBV12-4 | TRBD1 | NA | CASKGRQGVGSPLHF | TGTGCCAGCAAGGGGAGACAGGGGGTAGGGTCACCCCTCCACTTT
TRBJ1-1 | TRBV12-3/TRBV12-4 | NA | many | CASSSLVGEAFF | TGTGCCAGCAGTTCCCTGGTAGGGGAAGCTTTCTTT
TRBJ2-7 | TRBV5-1 | NA | many | CASSLDLQGPREQYF | TGCGCCAGCAGCTTGGATCTCCAGGGGCCTCGGGAGCAGTACTTC
TRBJ1-1 | TRBV9 | NA | many | CASSVRGNTEAFF | TGTGCCAGCAGCGTTAGGGGTAACACTGAAGCTTTCTTT